The clone carrying this TCR beta chain was observed once. CDR1 and CDR2 (germline): MNHEY, SVGAGI. The CDR3 is 14 amino acids. Between the trimmed V and J ends, which lost 7 bases and 6 bases, there was a span of 18 bases. The sample comes from a study of blood T cell repertoires in COVID-19. Study-level background: Sites across the United States, Italy and Spain contributed samples from acute and convalescent COVID-19.

The repertoire was sequenced with immunoSEQ multiplex PCR; TCRdb's copy has only in-frame clones and lacks some. The profile covers around 130,000 clones, with around nine tenths appearing a single time and roughly 5% taken by the ten largest. This clonotype was obtained from a human donor in a cohort sampled during active COVID-19. The sample was peripheral blood. The chain links TRBV6-5 to TRBJ1-2, with D maybe TRBD1 (6 bases). The CDR3 spells CASTGRGKLNGYTF. The CDR3 region has the DNA TGTGCCAGCACGGGCAGGGGAAAGCTTAATGGCTACACCTTC.